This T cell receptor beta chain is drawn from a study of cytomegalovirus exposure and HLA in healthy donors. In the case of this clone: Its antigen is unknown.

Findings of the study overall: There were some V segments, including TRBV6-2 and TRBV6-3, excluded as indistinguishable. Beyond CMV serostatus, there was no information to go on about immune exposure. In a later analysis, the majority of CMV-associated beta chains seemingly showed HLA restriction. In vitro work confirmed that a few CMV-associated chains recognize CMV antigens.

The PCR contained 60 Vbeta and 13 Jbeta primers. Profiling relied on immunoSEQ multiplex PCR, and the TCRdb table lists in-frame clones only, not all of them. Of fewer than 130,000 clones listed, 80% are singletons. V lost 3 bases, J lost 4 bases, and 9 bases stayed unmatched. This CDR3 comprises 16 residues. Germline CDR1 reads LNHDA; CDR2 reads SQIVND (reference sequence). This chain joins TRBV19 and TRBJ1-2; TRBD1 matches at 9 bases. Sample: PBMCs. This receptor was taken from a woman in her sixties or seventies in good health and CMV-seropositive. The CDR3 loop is CASSITPDRGSYGYTF. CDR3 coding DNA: TGTGCCAGTAGTATCACCCCGGACAGGGGATCCTATGGCTACACCTTC. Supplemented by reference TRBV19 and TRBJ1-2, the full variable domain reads DGGITQSPKYLFRKEGQNVTLSCEQNLNHDAMYWYRQDPGQGLRLIYYSQIVNDFQKGDIAEGYSVSREKKESFPLTVTSAQKNPTAFYLCASSITPDRGSYGYTFGSGTRLTVV.